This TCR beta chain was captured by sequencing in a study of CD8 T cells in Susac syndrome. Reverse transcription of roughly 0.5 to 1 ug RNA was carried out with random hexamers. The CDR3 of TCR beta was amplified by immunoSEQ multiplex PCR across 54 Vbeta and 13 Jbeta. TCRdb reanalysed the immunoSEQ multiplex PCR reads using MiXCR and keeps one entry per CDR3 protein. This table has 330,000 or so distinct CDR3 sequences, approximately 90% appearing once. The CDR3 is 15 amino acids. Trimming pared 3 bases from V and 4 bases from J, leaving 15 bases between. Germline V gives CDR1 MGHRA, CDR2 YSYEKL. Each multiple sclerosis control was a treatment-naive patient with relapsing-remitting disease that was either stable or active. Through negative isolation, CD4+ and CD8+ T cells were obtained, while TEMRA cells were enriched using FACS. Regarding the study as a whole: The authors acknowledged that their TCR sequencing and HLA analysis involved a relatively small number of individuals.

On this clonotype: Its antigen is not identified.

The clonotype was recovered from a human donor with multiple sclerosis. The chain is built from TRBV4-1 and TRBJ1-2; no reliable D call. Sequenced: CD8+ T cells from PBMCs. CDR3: CASSHDQETAYGYTF. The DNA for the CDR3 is TGCGCCAGCAGCCACGACCAGGAAACAGCCTATGGCTACACCTTC.